The T cell receptor beta chain under discussion was sequenced for a study of T cells in Graves' hyperthyroidism and ophthalmopathy (dated by TCRdb to between 2018 and 2021). For the wider study: Peripheral blood was collected at initial diagnosis, before any treatment. To identify distinguishing TCR V-J signatures, a discovery cohort of some 100 patients was used, comprising 43 with Graves' ophthalmopathy and around 60 with stable Graves' hyperthyroidism. For training and testing, the 100 or so patients in the discovery cohort were randomly divided in a 7:3 ratio. Thyroid tissue and blood T-cell repertoires from about 6 Graves' hyperthyroidism patients were also compared in the study. The paper reports TCR Vbeta CDR3 sequencing of roughly 140 peripheral blood samples: 43 ophthalmopathy, some 80 hyperthyroidism and around 17 progressor patients. Following sampling, methimazole starting at 30 mg daily was given to hyperthyroidism patients, and high-dose intravenous methylprednisolone was given to ophthalmopathy patients. Whether ophthalmopathy could be predicted prospectively was tested in an independent validation cohort made up of roughly 19 hyperthyroidism patients plus 17 patients who later progressed to ophthalmopathy.

Summary of the overall study and its limitations: Sample size was not statistically predetermined, and investigators were not blinded to group allocation. In validation, progression to ophthalmopathy was predicted by the model with approximately 67% sensitivity and 72.22% specificity, a median of 6.5 months before onset. In cross-validation, a model built on a 13 V-J signature told ophthalmopathy apart from stable hyperthyroidism with 85% to 90% sensitivity and roughly 82% specificity, and in testing the same model reached 80%/75%. Most expanded thyroid clonotypes (frequency above 0.001) were also found in blood, which suggests that blood repertoires may mirror thyroid immune responses.

This clonotype was counted at least ten times. The antigen it binds to is not known. Base quality data are lacking; no much larger clone is found one base away. TCR beta CDR3 regions were amplified from RNA transcripts. The first round of RT-PCR for the TCR CDR3 was performed with the HTBI primer set and the Qiagen OneStep RT-PCR kit. Libraries were constructed in a second round of multiplex PCR, after which size selection and purification were carried out. The libraries were sequenced on an Illumina HiSeq2000 using paired-end 100 bp reads. Per the source publication's procedure: SOAPnuke was used to process the raw data, with reads discarded if the reads contained adapters or uncalled bases, had a mean Phred below 15, or lacked an exact constant-primer or identifier match. COPE v1.2.5 was used to merge high-quality paired reads, and clonotypes were defined as unique nucleotide sequences. MiTCR v1.1 was used to align clonotypes to the IMGT TRBV, TRBD and TRBJ reference segments. The analysis included only V-J combinations with a frequency above 0.0001, which together covered around 99% of the repertoires. The TCS score was defined as F50 (clonal expansion) divided by E x V (chaos), with BLOSUM62-based TCRdist calculated between CDR3 peptides within each V-J. Welch's t-statistics and random forest reduced 500 to 550 V-J features to roughly 13, which were used in a naive Bayes classifier (R e1071). The Morisita-Horn index was used to measure how similar the thyroid and blood repertoires were. The raw public data were reprocessed by TCRdb itself: fastp quality trimming at Q25, MiXCR clonotype calling, in-frame beta chains only. When rows share a CDR3 protein, they turn into one entry using the most common DNA and genes. TCRdb, rather than the study authors, made the V and J calls. The sample data list about 37,000 distinct CDR3 sequences, and 40% to 65% of these were observed just once. 17% of the sample goes to the ten largest clones.

The germline V gene sets CDR1 to SNHLY and CDR2 to FYNNEI. Trimming removed 5 bases from V and 4 bases from J; the gene matches leave 13 bases unexplained. Including the terminal cysteine and phenylalanine, the CDR3 comprises 16 residues. The entry retains the CDR3 DNA only, 48 bases that are in frame from base 1. In the ophthalmopathy patients, disease was moderately to severely active, with a Clinical Activity Score of 3 or more, a NOSPECS grade of 4 or more, and a duration of less than 3 months. Exclusion was applied to patients with uncontrolled infections, other autoimmune diseases, pregnancy or lactation. Clinical symptoms, serum thyroxine and TRAb, thyroid ultrasound, and orbital computed tomography formed the basis for the diagnoses. Ficoll-Paque density gradient centrifugation was used to isolate PBMCs from around 10 ml of fresh peripheral blood. Total RNA was extracted using Trizol reagent, and RNA quality was assessed on an Agilent 2100 Bioanalyzer.

The sequencing sample was made of blood. This TCR was sampled from a man aged 40-50 years with Graves' ophthalmopathy. The sequence is built from TRBV2 and TRBJ1-2; 7 nucleotides in the junction match TRBD1. The DNA reads TGTGCCAGCAGTAGACGTTCGGTTCCAGGGGGCTATGGCTACACCTTC. This sequence encodes CASSRRSVPGGYGYTF. Beyond the CDR3, the reference TRBV2 and TRBJ1-2 genes provide the residues; the full variable domain reads: EPEVTQTPSHQVTQMGQEVILRCVPISNHLYFYWYRQILGQKVEFLVSFYNNEISEKSEIFDDQFSVERPDGSNFTLKIRSTKLEDSAMYFCASSRRSVPGGYGYTFGSGTRLTVV.